Below, 20 T cell receptor beta chains from the same sample are listed, as sequenced in a study of cytomegalovirus exposure and HLA in healthy donors. The assay was immunoSEQ multiplex PCR, and TCRdb's table has in-frame clones only and misses some. This table holds hundreds of thousands of clones, approximately 87% found once. Sequenced material: PBMCs. Receptor source: a woman younger than 30 in good health and CMV-seronegative.

The rearrangement links TRBV7-2 to TRBJ2-7; TRBD2 matches at 7 bases. Per the germline V gene, CDR1 is SGHTA and CDR2 is FQGNSA. The ends lost 0 bases at V and 4 bases at J; junction bases unmatched: 6. The CDR3 is made up of 15 amino acids. The CDR3 protein is CASSLAGRTRYEQYF. The CDR3 DNA follows: TGTGCCAGCAGCTTAGCCGGGAGGACCAGGTACGAGCAGTACTTC.

The rearrangement uses TRBV6-5 and TRBJ2-1, with a weak D call TRBD1 (6 bases). The V end was cut by 4 bases, the J end by 8 bases, with 15 bases between. Per germline, CDR1 MNHEY and CDR2 SVGAGI. The CDR3 contains 14 residues. The CDR3 bases are TGTGCCAGCAGTTCCTTCGACAGGCACTATGAGCAGTTCTTC. Its protein is CASSSFDRHYEQFF.

This chain uses TRBV2 with TRBJ2-5; 12 positions match TRBD2. V dropped 0 bases and J dropped 6; count of bases not matched to a gene: 8. The CDR3 spans 17 residues. CDR1 is SNHLY and CDR2 is FYNNEI in the germline V gene. CDR3 coding DNA: TGTGCCAGCAGTGAAGCGCGCTCTAGCGGGAGGGCAAAGACCCAGTACTTC. Its protein product is CASSEARSSGRAKTQYF.

The CDR3 protein is CASSIETPAASYSPLHF. CDR3 sequence (DNA): TGTGCCAGTAGTATAGAAACCCCGGCGGCCAGCTATTCACCCCTCCACTTT. The J gene is TRBJ1-6, the V gene TRBV19; D is undetermined. Deletions cut 0 bases from V and 8 bases from J, with 17 bases between. This CDR3 is built from 17 residues. Per germline, CDR1 LNHDA and CDR2 SQIVND (reference sequence).

The J gene is TRBJ2-2, the V gene TRBV25-1, with D tentatively TRBD1 (6 bases). Germline V gene lookup returns CDR1 MGHDK and CDR2 SYGVNS. The CDR3 runs 16 residues. Deletions cut 1 base from V and 1 base from J, with 10 bases between. The CDR3: CASSELYRENTGELFF. The CDR3 DNA reads TGTGCCAGCAGTGAATTATACAGGGAGAACACCGGGGAGCTGTTTTTT.

The chain is built from TRBV9 and TRBJ2-5, with TRBD2 identical over 8 bases. The V and J ends lost 0 bases and 7 bases, in that order; junction bases with no gene match: 8. The CDR3 has 15 amino acids. The germline gives CDR1 SGDLS, CDR2 YYNGEE. The CDR3 DNA sequence: TGTGCCAGCAGCGTAGTGAGCGGGAGCCAGGGGACCCAGTACTTC. Amino acids: CASSVVSGSQGTQYF.

The CDR3 nucleotides read TGTGCCATCAGTGAGTCCTATTCAGGTCAGCCCCAGCATTTT. Translation gives CAISESYSGQPQHF. J is TRBJ1-5 and V is TRBV10-3, with D unclear. The CDR3 contains 14 residues. Germline V gene lookup returns CDR1 ENHRY and CDR2 SYGVKD. V lost 0 bases and J 6 bases, leaving 9 bases between the germline ends.

The DNA for the CDR3 is TGCACCAGCAGCGGGGCAGGGGAGACAGATACGCAGTATTTT. As protein: CTSSGAGETDTQYF. The gene calls are TRBV1 and TRBJ2-3; the table names TRBD1, a call not compared with the DNA. TRBV1 is given as a pseudogene. The CDR3 has 14 residues.

The V and J genes are TRBV27 and TRBJ2-5; unclear D gene. Trimming stripped 3 bases from V and 6 bases from J, with 11 bases between. Germline values: CDR1 MNHEY, CDR2 SMNVEV (reference sequence). CDR3 length equals 13 residues. CDR3 region: CASSLGSPKTQYF. DNA for the CDR3: TGTGCCAGCAGTTTGGGCTCCCCGAAGACCCAGTACTTC.

The chain links TRBV7-2 to TRBJ1-5, with 7 bases identical to TRBD1. Per germline, CDR1 SGHTA and CDR2 FQGNSA. The CDR3 length is 13 residues. Trimming took 8 bases from V and 5 from J; bases not matched to a gene: 6. For the CDR3, the DNA is TGTGCCAGCGCCCCGGGACAGTATCAGCCCCAGCATTTT. This sequence encodes CASAPGQYQPQHF.

The chain joins TRBV6-1 to TRBJ2-7, with a weak D call TRBD2 (6 bases). The CDR3 totals 15 residues. The V gene lost 5 bases and the J gene lost 5 bases, with 19 bases spanning the gap. Germline V gene sequence: CDR1 MNHNS, CDR2 SASEGT. The CDR3 reads CASSHHGGLSDEQYF. The CDR3 DNA reads TGTGCCAGCAGTCACCATGGGGGACTCTCAGACGAGCAGTACTTC.

This clone appeared a single time. The chain combines TRBV9 with TRBJ2-1, with 9 bases that match TRBD2. The V and J ends lost 6 bases and 8 bases, in that order; junction bases with no gene match: 9. CDR1 and CDR2 from the germline V gene are SGDLS and YYNGEE. This CDR3 is built from 14 residues. This CDR3 reads CASTPRREGDEQFF. The CDR3 DNA is TGTGCCAGCACCCCAAGGCGGGAGGGCGATGAGCAGTTCTTC.

This chain connects TRBV7-2 to TRBJ2-7; 14 bases align to TRBD2. V shed 6 bases and J 4 bases; nucleotides not matched to a gene: 11. This CDR3 contains 17 residues. In germline, CDR1 is SGHTA, CDR2 FQGNSA. The CDR3 DNA reads as TGTGCCAGCAGTCCTCCGGGACTAGCGGGAGTTGGATACGAGCAGTACTTC. It yields the protein CASSPPGLAGVGYEQYF.

This clone was observed a handful of times. This rearrangement joins TRBV23-1 to TRBJ2-5; no clear D. Being an ORF, TRBV23-1 has a function that is uncertain. The germline V and J ends were trimmed by 1 base and 2 bases, with 14 bases remaining between them. The CDR3 consists of 16 residues. The CDR3 DNA reads as TGCGCCAGCAGTCAATTCCAGGAATCTCATCAAGAGACCCAGTACTTC. This translates into CASSQFQESHQETQYF.

This chain connects TRBV9 to TRBJ2-1, with 8 bases identical to TRBD2. With V trimmed by 5 bases and J by 8 bases, 12 bases remained unmatched. Germline CDR1 reads SGDLS; CDR2 reads YYNGEE. The CDR3 runs 15 residues. The chain's CDR3 is CASSASGSIFHEQFF. The CDR3 bases are TGTGCCAGCAGTGCCAGCGGGAGTATCTTCCATGAGCAGTTCTTC.

The chain combines TRBV6-5 with TRBJ2-7; 7 bases are shared with TRBD2. The CDR3 extends over 15 amino acids. V was clipped by 5 bases and J by 0 bases; unmatched bases: 7. The V gene's germline CDR1 is MNHEY and CDR2 SVGAGI. CDR3 protein: CASSPSSGSSYEQYF. The CDR3, as DNA: TGTGCCAGCAGTCCCTCTAGCGGATCCTCCTACGAGCAGTACTTC.

The V call is TRBV2, the J call TRBJ2-7; 7 nucleotides agree with TRBD1. The V gene end was trimmed by 6 bases and the J gene end by 11 bases; junction bases not matched to a gene: 7. CDR1 is SNHLY, CDR2 FYNNEI, per germline. The CDR3 totals 11 residues. The CDR3 protein is CASSYRQGKYF. As DNA, the CDR3 is TGTGCCAGCAGCTACAGACAGGGTAAGTACTTC.

CDR3 nucleotide sequence: TGTGCCAGCAGCTTGGGACAGGCGACAGGGGCCCAGCATTTT. This sequence encodes CASSLGQATGAQHF. The rearrangement links TRBV5-6 to TRBJ1-5, with 8 nucleotides matching TRBD1. This CDR3 contains 14 residues. Germline CDR1 reads SGHDT; CDR2 reads YYEEEE. Germline trimming cut 0 bases from V and 11 bases from J; bases unmatched to any gene: 7.

The CDR3 spells CASSLDYQGAYEQYF. In DNA, the CDR3 is TGTGCCAGCAGCTTAGATTATCAGGGGGCCTACGAGCAGTACTTC. The chain combines TRBV7-6 with TRBJ2-7; the match to TRBD1 covers 7 bases. Germline CDR1 reads SGHVS; CDR2 reads FNYEAQ. This CDR3 spans 15 amino acids. Trimming removed 1 base from V and 2 bases from J; junction bases left unmatched: 5.

This chain joins TRBV6-5 and TRBJ1-1; D gene uncertain. The CDR3 extends over 16 amino acids. V lost 2 bases to trimming and J lost 0 bases, with 13 bases between them. Germline V lookup: CDR1 MNHEY, CDR2 SVGAGI. CDR3 nucleotides: TGTGCCAGCAGTTACGTACAAGGGAGCATGAACACTGAAGCTTTCTTT. It translates to CASSYVQGSMNTEAFF.